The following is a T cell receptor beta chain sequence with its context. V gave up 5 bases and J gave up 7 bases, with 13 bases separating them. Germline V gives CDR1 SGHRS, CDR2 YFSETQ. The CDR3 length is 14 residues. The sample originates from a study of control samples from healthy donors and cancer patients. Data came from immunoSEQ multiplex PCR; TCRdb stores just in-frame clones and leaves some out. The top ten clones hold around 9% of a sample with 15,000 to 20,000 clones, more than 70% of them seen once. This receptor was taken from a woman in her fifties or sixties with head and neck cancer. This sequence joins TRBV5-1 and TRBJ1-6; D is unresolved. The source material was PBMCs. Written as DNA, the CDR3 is TGCGCCAGCAGGACGGCACAGCAAAATTCACCCCTCCACTTT. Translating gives CASRTAQQNSPLHF.